This T cell receptor beta chain came from a study of cytomegalovirus exposure and HLA in healthy donors. Study-level information: From about 170 million T cells, an earlier analysis saw approximately 110 million unique TCR beta sequences. Study-level points and caveats: A previous analysis found most TCR beta V segments productive roughly 87% or roughly 30% of the time. A missense variant in DCLRE1C was later tied to TCR beta V- and J-gene trimming. Most TCR sequences proved rare, with some public TCRs found in many donors.

Vbeta (60) and Jbeta (13) primers were used in the PCR. TCRdb keeps only in-frame clones here, not all; method: immunoSEQ multiplex PCR. The table shows around 69,000 clones, with 70% to 80% occurring only once. The CDR3 sequence is 17 residues long. In germline, CDR1 is LNHDA, CDR2 SQIVND (reference sequence). Comment on this clone: Antigen: not known. Germline is not matched at one junction end, which may reflect a read error.

V and J are TRBV19 and TRBJ1-3; weak D call: TRBD1 (6 bases). The sequence was obtained from a woman between 50 and 59 years old in good health and CMV-seropositive. Sequenced material: PBMCs. The CDR3 DNA sequence: TGTGCCAGTAGTATAGACTCCGACAGGAGGATTGGAAACGCCATATATTTT. Translation: CASSIDSDRRIGNAIYF.